These 30 T cell receptor beta chains were all obtained from the same sample, sequenced in a study of immune characterization of retroperitoneal liposarcoma. TCRdb used MiXCR to reprocess the PCR reads, holding one entry per CDR3 protein. The data contain about 2,600 distinct CDR3 sequences, 35% to 40% of them singletons. Input material: tumor tissue. These receptors were collected from a male donor with retroperitoneal liposarcoma.

Only a few counts were recorded for this clonotype. The genes are TRBV7-2 and TRBJ2-1, with D possibly matching TRBD2 (6 bases). The CDR3 sequence is 16 residues long. In germline, CDR1 is SGHTA, CDR2 FQGNSA. Trimming took 1 base from V and 5 from J, leaving 15 bases between them. The CDR3 coding sequence is TGTGCCAGCAGCTTAGTCGGCGGAGGGTCTCACAATGAGCAGTTCTTC. It codes for CASSLVGGGSHNEQFF.

This clonotype is classed as large. V gene TRBV6-1 combines with J gene TRBJ2-5; D could derive from TRBD1 or TRBD2 (5 bases each). The CDR3 is 13 residues long. V lost 1 base and J lost 4, with 7 bases in between. Per the germline V gene, CDR1 is MNHNS and CDR2 is SASEGT. Here the CDR3 DNA reads TGTGCCAGCAGTGAAGAGAGGGGAGAGACCCAGTACTTC. This translates into CASSEERGETQYF.

The V and J genes are TRBV6-1 and TRBJ2-1, with D unresolved. V was cut by 2 bases and J by 10 bases, with 9 bases left in between. Germline assignment: CDR1 MNHNS and CDR2 SASEGT. The CDR3 covers 12 residues. CDR3 sequence: CASSEWVYEQFF. The CDR3 nucleotides read TGTGCCAGCAGTGAATGGGTCTACGAGCAGTTCTTC.

The chain employs TRBV6-1 and TRBJ2-3; weak D call: TRBD1 (7 bases). Trimming stripped 1 base from V and 4 bases from J, with 12 bases between. The CDR3 covers 15 residues. Germline V lookup: CDR1 MNHNS, CDR2 SASEGT. The CDR3 DNA sequence: TGTGCCAGCAGTGAAGAGGCAGGGGGGCCAGATACGCAGTATTTT. Translation gives CASSEEAGGPDTQYF.

The genes are TRBV6-5 and TRBJ2-1; no clear D gene. V lost 6 bases to trimming and J lost 0 bases, with 9 bases between them. Germline-derived CDR1 and CDR2 are MNHEY and SVGAGI. The CDR3 spans 14 residues. The CDR3 DNA is TGTGCCAGCAGAGGGCCCGGCTCCTACAATGAGCAGTTCTTC. The encoded protein is CASRGPGSYNEQFF.

This clonotype appeared a few times. CDR3 bases: TGTGCCAGCAGTTACTCGGTCCTGGGGATTGCTTACAATGAGCAGTTCTTC. This encodes CASSYSVLGIAYNEQFF. The V gene is TRBV6-6, the J gene TRBJ2-1; no clear D. V lost 0 bases and J 4 bases, leaving 16 bases between the germline ends. CDR3 size: 17 residues. CDR1 MNHNY and CDR2 SVGAGI come from the germline V gene (reference sequence).

The V and J genes are TRBV6-1 and TRBJ2-1; TRBD2 is a possible D gene (5 bases). Germline CDR1 MNHNS, CDR2 SASEGT. The CDR3 sequence is 14 residues long. Trimming stripped 0 bases from V and 6 bases from J, with 9 bases between. CDR3 bases: TGTGCCAGCAGTGAAGCGGAGACTACCAATGAGCAGTTCTTC. This gives the protein CASSEAETTNEQFF.

This chain uses TRBV3-1 with TRBJ2-5, with TRBD1 identical over 7 bases. The J call may be mistaken, given a closer DNA end match to TRBJ2-7. From germline, CDR1 is LGHDT and CDR2 YNNKEL (reference sequence). The length of the CDR3 is 13 residues. CDR3 in DNA: TGTGCCAGCAGCCAAGGGACAGGTAACGAGCAGTACTTC. This codes for CASSQGTGNEQYF.

This clonotype was recorded a few times. V is TRBV7-8 and J is TRBJ2-1; 9 positions agree with TRBD1. The CDR3 is made up of 15 amino acids. After removal of 5 bases from V and 0 bases from J, the junction contained 2 bases not matched to a gene. The germline V gene has CDR1 SGHVS and CDR2 FQNEAQ. The CDR3 sequence: CASSGTGSSYNEQFF. In DNA, the CDR3 is TGTGCCAGCAGCGGGACAGGGAGCTCCTACAATGAGCAGTTCTTC.

The rearrangement joins TRBV12-3 or TRBV12-4 to TRBJ2-7; D unclear. The closer fit of TRBJ2-5 to the DNA end suggests the J call may be wrong. This CDR3 is 13 amino acids long. Here the CDR3 DNA reads TGTGCCAGCAGTTTATGGGCCCAAGAGACCCAGTACTTC. Its translation: CASSLWAQETQYF.

In this sample, this clonotype turned up once. One end of the junction fails to match germline, which may point to a read error. CDR3 loop: CANSEADRYQETQYF. CDR3 DNA: TGTGCCAACAGTGAAGCTGACAGATACCAAGAGACCCAGTACTTC. The J gene is TRBJ2-5, the V gene TRBV6-1; maybe TRBD1 (5 bases). CDR1 is MNHNS and CDR2 is SASEGT in the germline V gene. The CDR3 consists of 15 residues.

CDR3 amino acids: CASSTRTGGGGYTF. The CDR3 DNA reads as TGTGCCAGCAGCACCCGGACAGGGGGAGGCGGCTACACCTTC. The chain carries TRBV12-3 or TRBV12-4 and TRBJ1-2, with 10 bases fitting TRBD1. Trimming cost V 6 bases and J 8 bases; bases outside gene matches: 9. The CDR3 is 14 residues long.

This clonotype is categorized as medium-sized. The chain employs TRBV4-2 and TRBJ2-3, with 8 positions matching TRBD2. This CDR3 is built from 15 residues. The ends lost 2 bases at V and 5 bases at J; junction bases unmatched: 6. Germline values: CDR1 LGHNA, CDR2 YNFKEQ. CDR3 DNA: TGTGCCAGCAGCCAAAGGGCCAGCGGGGGAGATACGCAGTATTTT. Translated, it gives CASSQRASGGDTQYF.

The V and J genes are TRBV27 and TRBJ2-1; 7 positions agree with TRBD1. Germline CDR1 and CDR2: MNHEY and SMNVEV (reference sequence). The V gene end was trimmed by 3 bases and the J gene end by 6 bases; junction bases not matched to a gene: 5. The CDR3 is made up of 14 amino acids. The CDR3 loop is CASSLGRQGNEQFF. The CDR3 DNA reads TGTGCCAGCAGTTTGGGTCGACAGGGCAATGAGCAGTTCTTC.

This clonotype ranks as medium-sized. CDR3 sequence: CASIPGLAGSNIQYF. The CDR3 DNA reads as TGTGCCAGCATCCCCGGACTAGCGGGATCAAACATTCAGTACTTC. The chain is built from TRBV6-2 or TRBV6-3 and TRBJ2-4, with 12 bases that match TRBD2. Trimming cost V 7 bases and J 6 bases; bases outside gene matches: 7. Germline CDR1 MNHEY, CDR2 SVGEGT. This CDR3 is built from 15 residues.

This clonotype rates as large. The chain links TRBV10-1 to TRBJ2-5; a weak D match, TRBD1 (5 bases). The DNA end is a closer match to TRBJ2-7, so the J assignment may be wrong. Germline CDR1 and CDR2: WNHNN and SYGVQD (reference sequence). The CDR3 runs 13 residues. CDR3 region: CASSEGHSYEQYF. CDR3 nucleotides: TGCGCCAGCAGTGAGGGACACTCCTACGAGCAGTACTTC.

The chain couples TRBV4-1 to TRBJ2-1, with 7 bases aligning to TRBD1. The J call may not be correct, given that the DNA end is closer to TRBJ2-5. The CDR3 spans 16 residues. CDR1 is MGHRA, CDR2 YSYEKL, per germline. Here the CDR3 reads CASSQGQGYSQETQYF. The CDR3 region has the DNA TGCGCCAGCAGCCAAGGACAGGGATACTCCCAAGAGACCCAGTACTTC.

The rearrangement uses TRBV7-2 and TRBJ2-2, with D perhaps assigned TRBD1 or TRBD2 (6 bases each). The CDR3 contains 17 residues. V was clipped by 1 base and J by 4 bases, with 16 bases between them. Germline CDR1 and CDR2: SGHTA and FQGNSA. The DNA of the CDR3 is TGTGCCAGCAGCTTAGACGGGACATCGGGGGCCACCGGGGAGCTGTTTTTT. Encoded protein: CASSLDGTSGATGELFF.

This clonotype has just a few counts. The rearrangement joins TRBV12-3 or TRBV12-4 to TRBJ2-7; maybe TRBD2 (6 bases). The CDR3 sequence is 15 residues long. The ends were cut back, 4 bases at V and 2 bases at J, with 15 bases in the middle. CDR3 DNA sequence: TGTGCCAGCAGTTCAGGGACTCTCATTGCCTACGAGCAGTACTTC. It encodes CASSSGTLIAYEQYF.

A remark on this clonotype: Given a much more abundant clone one base away, this may be a read error. The CDR3 DNA reads TGTGCCAGCAGAACAGGGGCCACTAATGAGCAGTACTTC. This codes for CASRTGATNEQYF. The gene calls are TRBV27 and TRBJ2-5, with 7 bases identical to TRBD1. J lost 11 bases, V lost 6 bases, and 12 bases had no gene match. The CDR3 is 13 residues long. Germline V lookup: CDR1 MNHEY, CDR2 SMNVEV (reference sequence).

This clonotype was seen just once. The chain links TRBV7-6 to TRBJ2-5; D may be TRBD1 (6 bases). The DNA end favors TRBJ2-1, so the J call may be wrong. The germline gives CDR1 SGHVS, CDR2 FNYEAQ. CDR3 length: 18 residues. The CDR3 is CASSLGSWGHIRDNEQFF. CDR3 DNA: TGTGCCAGCAGCTTAGGGTCTTGGGGACACATTCGAGACAATGAGCAGTTCTTC.

This clonotype was found once. The chain combines TRBV6-2 or TRBV6-3 with TRBJ2-7; possible D gene TRBD1, 5 bases. Deletions cut 0 bases from V and 2 bases from J, with 5 bases between. This CDR3 has 13 amino acids. Germline loops: CDR1 MNHEY, CDR2 SVGEGT. The DNA for the CDR3 is TGTGCCAGCAGTTACTCGGACACCTACGAGCAGTACTTC. Encoded protein: CASSYSDTYEQYF.

The V and J genes are TRBV6-2 or TRBV6-3 and TRBJ2-1; D is possibly TRBD2 (5 bases). The CDR3 sequence is 15 residues long. V was cut by 5 bases and J by 1 base, with 12 bases left in between. CDR1 and CDR2 from the germline V gene are MNHEY and SVGEGT. This chain's CDR3 is CASSKQAASYNEQFF. CDR3 DNA: TGTGCCAGCAGTAAACAAGCGGCTTCCTACAATGAGCAGTTCTTC.

By its share, this clonotype is medium-sized (0.01 to 0.1%). V and J are TRBV4-1 and TRBJ2-6; 7 bases fit TRBD1. Germline trimming cut 0 bases from V and 0 bases from J; bases unmatched to any gene: 8. CDR1 and CDR2 from the germline V gene are MGHRA and YSYEKL. This CDR3 contains 19 residues. CDR3 nucleotides: TGCGCCAGCAGCCAAGATGGGGACAGACTTTACTCTGGGGCCAACGTCCTGACTTTC. It yields the protein CASSQDGDRLYSGANVLTF.

This clonotype is labeled as medium-sized (0.01 to 0.1%). V usage is TRBV10-3 and J usage is TRBJ1-1, with TRBD1 identical over 9 bases. CDR3 size: 15 residues. Germline CDR1 is ENHRY and CDR2 is SYGVKD. The V and J ends lost 10 bases and 2 bases, in that order; junction bases with no gene match: 11. The CDR3 bases are TGTGCCACACTCACAGGGGGCAGGTCAAACACTGAAGCTTTCTTT. Protein product: CATLTGGRSNTEAFF.

The chain uses TRBV6-2 or TRBV6-3 and TRBJ2-2; a possible D gene is TRBD2 (5 bases). Trimming pared 0 bases from V and 5 bases from J, leaving 13 bases between. Germline loops: CDR1 MNHEY, CDR2 SVGEGT. This CDR3 has 16 residues. The CDR3 nucleotides are TGTGCCAGCAGTTACTCGTACACGGGAAGGACCGGGGAGCTGTTTTTT. Translation: CASSYSYTGRTGELFF.

This clonotype has a handful of counts. This chain joins TRBV6-1 and TRBJ2-1, with D uncertain. The CDR3 is 11 residues long. The germline CDR1 and CDR2 sequences are MNHNS and SASEGT. V was clipped by 11 bases and J by 9 bases, with 14 bases between them. The CDR3 here is CAVNQLTEQFF. CDR3 in DNA: TGTGCCGTGAATCAATTAACTGAGCAGTTCTTC.

The chain is built from TRBV15 and TRBJ2-3; no clear D gene. The CDR3 sequence is 13 residues long. Germline V gene data show CDR1 as LNHNV and CDR2 as YYDKDF (reference sequence). Trimming removed 1 base at V and 4 bases at J, with 6 bases between. CDR3 loop: CATSRVGADTQYF. For the CDR3, the DNA is TGTGCCACCAGCAGAGTAGGTGCAGATACGCAGTATTTT.

This sequence joins TRBV25-1 and TRBJ2-3; D unresolved. The J call may be wrong; the DNA end is better matched by TRBJ2-7. The CDR3 is 12 residues long. Germline CDR1 is MGHDK and CDR2 is SYGVNS. The chain's CDR3 is CASSTQAGEQYF. In nucleotides, the CDR3 is TGTGCCAGCAGCACACAAGCCGGCGAGCAGTACTTC.

This chain links TRBV7-2 with TRBJ2-3; 9 bases fit TRBD2. With V trimmed by 5 bases and J by 1 base, 10 bases remained unmatched. CDR1 is SGHTA and CDR2 is FQGNSA in the germline V gene. There are 17 residues in the CDR3. The chain's CDR3 is CASSPVAGARGTDTQYF. The CDR3 nucleotides are TGTGCCAGCAGCCCGGTAGCGGGAGCCCGGGGCACAGATACGCAGTATTTT.